One T cell receptor (beta chain) is described in this entry. The target antigen is unknown. Possible read error: a much larger clone is one base away. Blood RNA was derived from unsorted whole blood, and germline DNA was extracted too. Prior to surgery, roughly 4 milliliters of peripheral blood were drawn. The record originates from a study of tumor-infiltrating lymphocytes in primary liver carcinoma. At the level of the study: Donors underwent surgery for histopathologically diagnosed primary liver carcinoma.

A constant-region primer primed TCR beta cDNA synthesis from about 530 ng of total RNA. Each TCR beta library was derived from three nested multiplex PCR rounds that employed slightly modified ARM-PCR. A C-beta reverse primer and TRBV1-TRBV30 forward primers served in each of the first two PCR rounds, at ten to eleven cycles apiece. Each CDR3 protein is one row after TCRdb ran MiXCR on the multiplex PCR reads. Counted here are approximately 330,000 distinct CDR3 sequences, less than 75% occurring once; the ten biggest clones make up roughly 6%. Study-wide results and caveats: Tumor-adjacent and tumor-blood pairs shared a smaller degree of overlap than tumor region pairs. Blood trailed tumors significantly in top-250-clone fraction (p = 0.039).

CDR3 length equals 16 residues. Germline V lookup: CDR1 ENHRY, CDR2 SYGVKD. Material: peripheral blood. This chain uses TRBV10-3 with TRBJ2-1; no clear D. The origin of this receptor is a man between 40 and 49 years old with primary liver carcinoma and hepatitis B virus infection. The CDR3 DNA is TGTGCCATCAGTGAGTCGGTTGAGAGCTCCTACAATAAGCAGTTCTTC. Residues: CAISESVESSYNKQFF.